A selection of T cell receptor beta chains follows, all from one sample in a study of control samples from healthy donors and cancer patients. The table came from immunoSEQ multiplex PCR; TCRdb's copy has only in-frame clones and leaves some out. The table shows 40,000 to 50,000 clones, with nearly 95% occurring only once. Sequencing was carried out using PBMCs. The receptors come from a woman aged 50 to 65 with head and neck cancer. CDR3s leave out the opening cysteine and the closing phenylalanine or tryptophan. Each record gives: clone size, V gene, CDR3 length, CDR3 protein. The listing skips clone size in some rows; elsewhere it reads once, few, many or a size class.

NA TRBV27 12 ASHQTRSGYEQY
NA TRBV1 11 TNLSISNQPQH
NA TRBV30 10 AWSTGRTEAF
NA TRBV30 14 AWSVSGGWIRQPQH
NA TRBV6-1 13 ASSEWSGSNEKLF
NA TRBV7-3 14 ASSTGDSRSYNEQF
few TRBV2 11 ASSVTVNQPQH
NA TRBV6-1 13 ASSEAGRGWEKLF
NA TRBV19 15 ASSIGASGFSTDTQY
NA TRBV6-6 9 ASGGNTEAF
few TRBV5-6 12 ASSRTGLGQPQH
NA TRBV27 12 ASSLAGFGQPQH
few TRBV6-2/TRBV6-3 11 ASSTGANTEAF
NA TRBV18 12 ASSDDTNTGELF
NA TRBV5-3 14 ARSSPTLQGNTEAF
NA TRBV7-9 13 ASSQVGQSSYEQY
NA TRBV7-2 12 ASSLPGARGGYT
NA TRBV11-2 15 ASSLTPTFSTNEKLF
NA TRBV9 11 ASSLGITDTQY
NA TRBV2 9 ASIRTGEQY
NA TRBV14 14 ASSQDETGSGKTQY
NA TRBV9 13 ASSVDPGNTGELF
NA TRBV6-4 16 ASSPTGGLAASTDTQY
NA TRBV5-1 11 ASRVGKAYEQY
NA TRBV4-1 16 ASSPGNRGSSGANVLT
NA TRBV4-3 13 ASSQDLGPPYEQY
NA TRBV2 13 ASSEDRGYNSPLH
NA TRBV14 12 ASSHPRGQWAQH
NA TRBV7-2 10 ASSLGGRGYT
NA TRBV6-5 9 ASIRQGRAF
NA TRBV30 11 AWSVWGTGELF
NA TRBV7-2 14 ASSFVGGAPSEKLF
NA TRBV12-3/TRBV12-4 9 ASRWSGEAF
once TRBV30 12 AWSGGAINQPQH
NA TRBV7-2 13 ASSPSGGFTDTQY
NA TRBV27 13 ASRPDRGFYNEQF
NA TRBV4-1 14 ASSPQGGRNYNEQF
NA TRBV6-2/TRBV6-3 13 ASSYAGTSYNEQF
NA TRBV6-4 11 ASSDSETGELF
once TRBV18 14 ASSPPVADSYNEQF
NA TRBV15 13 ATSRDSEDIGEQY
NA TRBV13 15 ASSLGQGAPGANVLT
NA TRBV30 10 AWTEARSSPF
once TRBV30 12 AWSHPGGSYEQY
NA TRBV12-5 18 ASGLVIGRPRDNKSGELF
NA TRBV11-2 13 ASSLASTVGTEAF